These T cell receptor beta chains were read from a single sample in a study of cytomegalovirus exposure and HLA in healthy donors. TCRdb's table, derived via immunoSEQ multiplex PCR, lists solely in-frame clones and lacks some. The table shows 150,000 to 200,000 clones, with around 83% occurring only once. Input material: PBMCs. The receptors here all came from a man in his forties or fifties in good health and CMV-seropositive. Both conserved end residues are part of each CDR3. The D gene is left open where the match is weak. The size entry is marked missing in some rows and otherwise reads once, few, many or a size class.

v_call: TRBV5-1; j_call: TRBJ2-7; d_call: .; clone_size: .; cdr3_aa: CASSIRPGRDEQYF; cdr3_nt: TGCGCCAGCAGCATTCGACCGGGCAGGGACGAGCAGTACTTC
v_call: TRBV18; j_call: TRBJ1-4; d_call: TRBD1; clone_size: once; cdr3_aa: CASSPETGIDEKLFF; cdr3_nt: TGTGCCAGCTCACCAGAGACAGGGATTGATGAAAAACTGTTTTTT
v_call: TRBV5-5; j_call: TRBJ2-3; d_call: TRBD2; clone_size: .; cdr3_aa: CASSLAGGLATMGDTQYF; cdr3_nt: TGTGCCAGCAGCCTGGCCGGCGGACTAGCGACGATGGGGGATACGCAGTATTTT
v_call: TRBV5-1; j_call: TRBJ2-4; d_call: TRBD2; clone_size: .; cdr3_aa: CASSSTSGAQINIQYF; cdr3_nt: TGCGCCAGCAGCTCGACTAGCGGGGCCCAAATCAACATTCAGTACTTC
v_call: TRBV7-9; j_call: TRBJ1-5; d_call: TRBD1; clone_size: .; cdr3_aa: CASSQFHSQGGSNQPQHF; cdr3_nt: TGTGCCAGCAGCCAATTTCACTCTCAGGGGGGCAGCAATCAGCCCCAGCATTTT
v_call: TRBV2; j_call: TRBJ2-7; d_call: TRBD2; clone_size: .; cdr3_aa: CASRTSGNDEQYF; cdr3_nt: TGTGCCAGCAGGACTAGCGGGAATGACGAGCAGTACTTC
v_call: TRBV19; j_call: TRBJ2-2; d_call: .; clone_size: .; cdr3_aa: CASTPHKNTGELFF; cdr3_nt: TGTGCCAGCACCCCACACAAGAACACCGGGGAGCTGTTTTTT
v_call: TRBV7-2; j_call: TRBJ1-5; d_call: .; clone_size: .; cdr3_aa: CASSTLSGLDQPQHF; cdr3_nt: TGTGCCAGCAGCACGCTATCAGGGCTCGACCAGCCCCAGCATTTT
v_call: TRBV5-1; j_call: TRBJ1-4; d_call: .; clone_size: .; cdr3_aa: CASSFTAATNEKLFF; cdr3_nt: TGCGCCAGCAGCTTTACAGCCGCGACTAATGAAAAACTGTTTTTT
v_call: TRBV19; j_call: TRBJ1-4; d_call: .; clone_size: .; cdr3_aa: CASRLSGTNEKLFF; cdr3_nt: TGTGCCAGTAGATTATCCGGGACTAACGAAAAACTGTTTTTT
v_call: TRBV7-2; j_call: TRBJ2-7; d_call: .; clone_size: .; cdr3_aa: CASSKDISEQYF; cdr3_nt: TGTGCCAGCAGCAAAGACATATCGGAGCAGTACTTC
v_call: TRBV25-1; j_call: TRBJ2-1; d_call: TRBD2; clone_size: .; cdr3_aa: CASSDMSSGREEQFF; cdr3_nt: TGTGCCAGCAGTGATATGTCTAGCGGGAGGGAAGAGCAGTTCTTC
v_call: TRBV5-4; j_call: TRBJ2-7; d_call: TRBD2; clone_size: .; cdr3_aa: CASSWEARTSGSYEQYF; cdr3_nt: TGTGCCAGCAGCTGGGAGGCCAGGACTAGCGGGAGCTACGAGCAGTACTTC
v_call: TRBV5-1; j_call: TRBJ1-6; d_call: TRBD1; clone_size: once; cdr3_aa: CASSLAGQGLSSPLHF; cdr3_nt: TGCGCCAGCAGCTTGGCGGGACAGGGGCTCTCCTCACCCCTCCACTTT
v_call: TRBV11-1; j_call: TRBJ2-5; d_call: TRBD1; clone_size: once; cdr3_aa: CASSTDRVKYF; cdr3_nt: TGTGCCAGCAGCACCGACAGGGTGAAGTACTTC
v_call: TRBV5-1; j_call: TRBJ2-1; d_call: TRBD2; clone_size: .; cdr3_aa: CASRGLAGGAARPYNEQFF; cdr3_nt: TGCGCCAGCAGGGGACTAGCGGGAGGGGCCGCCCGCCCCTACAATGAGCAGTTCTTC
v_call: TRBV28; j_call: TRBJ2-7; d_call: .; clone_size: .; cdr3_aa: CASSFQGISSYEQYF; cdr3_nt: TGTGCCAGCAGTTTCCAGGGGATAAGCTCCTACGAGCAGTACTTC
v_call: TRBV12-5; j_call: TRBJ2-7; d_call: TRBD2; clone_size: .; cdr3_aa: CASGLIATSGRNNEQYF; cdr3_nt: TGTGCTAGTGGTTTGATCGCGACTAGCGGGAGAAATAACGAGCAGTACTTC
v_call: TRBV7-8; j_call: TRBJ2-7; d_call: .; clone_size: .; cdr3_aa: CASSLALSGSSYEQYF; cdr3_nt: TGTGCCAGCAGCTTAGCTTTGTCGGGGAGCTCCTACGAGCAGTACTTC
v_call: TRBV7-8; j_call: TRBJ2-7; d_call: .; clone_size: .; cdr3_aa: CASSFRQGSSYEQYF; cdr3_nt: TGTGCCAGCAGCTTTAGGCAGGGGTCATCCTACGAGCAGTACTTC
v_call: TRBV11-2; j_call: TRBJ1-6; d_call: .; clone_size: few; cdr3_aa: CASSSLGTTYNSPLHF; cdr3_nt: TGTGCCAGCAGCTCCCTCGGGACAACCTATAATTCACCCCTCCACTTT
v_call: TRBV6-5; j_call: TRBJ2-7; d_call: TRBD1; clone_size: few; cdr3_aa: CASSGQGVYEQYF; cdr3_nt: TGTGCCAGCAGTGGACAGGGCGTGTACGAGCAGTACTTC
v_call: TRBV11-3; j_call: TRBJ2-2; d_call: .; clone_size: few; cdr3_aa: CASSLGRGSTGELFF; cdr3_nt: TGTGCCAGCAGCCTCGGACGGGGGTCCACCGGGGAGCTGTTTTTT
v_call: TRBV27; j_call: TRBJ2-7; d_call: TRBD1; clone_size: .; cdr3_aa: CASSLAGQGFRYEQYF; cdr3_nt: TGTGCCAGCAGTTTGGCGGGACAGGGTTTTCGCTACGAGCAGTACTTC
v_call: TRBV27; j_call: TRBJ2-7; d_call: TRBD2; clone_size: .; cdr3_aa: CASRLTGGGLAGGYEQYF; cdr3_nt: TGTGCCAGCAGATTAACAGGGGGGGGACTAGCGGGGGGTTACGAGCAGTACTTC
v_call: TRBV2; j_call: TRBJ1-2; d_call: TRBD1; clone_size: once; cdr3_aa: CASSGTGAGGYTF; cdr3_nt: TGTGCCAGCAGCGGGACAGGGGCTGGTGGCTACACCTTC
v_call: TRBV7-3; j_call: TRBJ2-1; d_call: TRBD1; clone_size: once; cdr3_aa: CASRLTGGSYNEQFF; cdr3_nt: TGTGCCAGCAGATTAACAGGGGGCTCCTACAATGAGCAGTTCTTC
v_call: TRBV28; j_call: TRBJ1-4; d_call: .; clone_size: once; cdr3_aa: CASSLQVTNEKLFF; cdr3_nt: TGTGCCAGCAGCCTTCAGGTGACTAATGAAAAACTGTTTTTT
v_call: TRBV19; j_call: TRBJ1-5; d_call: TRBD1; clone_size: .; cdr3_aa: CASSILPGGLNQPQHF; cdr3_nt: TGTGCCAGTAGTATCCTCCCAGGGGGCCTCAATCAGCCCCAGCATTTT
v_call: TRBV6-5; j_call: TRBJ2-7; d_call: TRBD2; clone_size: few; cdr3_aa: CASSRLAGSYEQYF; cdr3_nt: TGTGCCAGCAGTCGACTAGCGGGATCCTACGAGCAGTACTTC
v_call: TRBV5-4; j_call: TRBJ2-1; d_call: TRBD1; clone_size: .; cdr3_aa: CASSLARDRINNEQFF; cdr3_nt: TGTGCCAGCAGCTTGGCCCGGGACAGAATTAACAATGAGCAGTTCTTC
v_call: TRBV29-1; j_call: TRBJ2-5; d_call: TRBD2; clone_size: .; cdr3_aa: CSAILAGLAGEQYF; cdr3_nt: TGCAGCGCAATACTAGCGGGACTGGCCGGGGAGCAGTACTTC
v_call: TRBV6-5; j_call: TRBJ1-5; d_call: .; clone_size: .; cdr3_aa: CASRPTGPNQPQHF; cdr3_nt: TGTGCCAGCAGACCGACAGGTCCCAATCAGCCCCAGCATTTT
v_call: TRBV29-1; j_call: TRBJ2-1; d_call: .; clone_size: .; cdr3_aa: CSVEKEARALYSYNEQFF; cdr3_nt: TGCAGCGTTGAAAAGGAAGCGCGGGCCCTATACTCCTACAATGAGCAGTTCTTC
v_call: TRBV20-1; j_call: TRBJ1-1; d_call: .; clone_size: .; cdr3_aa: CSAPPQFEAFF; cdr3_nt: TGCAGTGCTCCCCCGCAGTTTGAAGCTTTCTTT
v_call: TRBV4-3; j_call: TRBJ2-7; d_call: TRBD1; clone_size: .; cdr3_aa: CASSQDGTGYWEQYF; cdr3_nt: TGCGCCAGCAGCCAAGACGGGACAGGGTATTGGGAGCAGTACTTC
v_call: TRBV14; j_call: TRBJ2-7; d_call: .; clone_size: .; cdr3_aa: CASSQREKVYGEQYF; cdr3_nt: TGTGCCAGCAGCCAGAGGGAAAAGGTTTATGGCGAGCAGTACTTC